These T cell receptor beta chains were read from a single sample in a study of blood T cell repertoires in COVID-19. Libraries were prepared by immunoSEQ multiplex PCR; TCRdb keeps only in-frame clonotypes and omits some of them. This table holds hundreds of thousands of clones, 89% found once. Specimen: PBMCs or T cells enriched from blood (not recorded which). The receptor set was obtained from a woman in her twenties or thirties who had recovered from COVID-19. Each CDR3 is given with its conserved first and last residue. Fields, in order: V gene, clone size, J gene, D gene, CDR3 protein, CDR3 DNA. A D gene is named only where the DNA matches it firmly. Some rows have no size entry. The others give once, few or many, or a class for an expanded clone.

V gene: TRBV30; clone size: .; J gene: TRBJ1-5; D gene: .; CDR3 protein: CAWSVQAANQPQHF; CDR3 DNA: TGTGCCTGGAGTGTACAGGCCGCTAATCAGCCCCAGCATTTT
V gene: TRBV4-3; clone size: .; J gene: TRBJ2-6; D gene: .; CDR3 protein: CASSQVVGAGANVLTF; CDR3 DNA: TGCGCCAGCAGCCAAGTAGTGGGAGCTGGGGCCAACGTCCTGACTTTC
V gene: TRBV18; clone size: few; J gene: TRBJ1-2; D gene: .; CDR3 protein: CASSPPTAGDYTF; CDR3 DNA: TGTGCCAGCTCACCTCCTACGGCAGGCGACTACACCTTC
V gene: TRBV28; clone size: .; J gene: TRBJ2-4; D gene: TRBD2; CDR3 protein: CASWGSLIPSGGTYF; CDR3 DNA: TGTGCCAGCTGGGGCAGTTTAATTCCTAGCGGGGGGACGTACTTC
V gene: TRBV27; clone size: .; J gene: TRBJ2-7; D gene: .; CDR3 protein: CASSLGGHYEQYF; CDR3 DNA: TGTGCCAGCAGTTTAGGGGGACACTACGAGCAGTACTTC
V gene: TRBV7-2; clone size: .; J gene: TRBJ1-5; D gene: .; CDR3 protein: CASSLVRESNQPQHF; CDR3 DNA: TGTGCCAGCAGCTTAGTAAGGGAGAGCAATCAGCCCCAGCATTTT
V gene: TRBV14; clone size: .; J gene: TRBJ1-5; D gene: .; CDR3 protein: CASSHDGPNQPQHF; CDR3 DNA: TGTGCCAGCAGCCACGATGGGCCCAATCAGCCCCAGCATTTT
V gene: TRBV10-2; clone size: .; J gene: TRBJ2-7; D gene: .; CDR3 protein: CASSDGGRLNYEQYF; CDR3 DNA: TGCGCCAGCAGTGATGGGGGGAGGCTAAACTACGAGCAGTACTTC
V gene: TRBV2; clone size: .; J gene: TRBJ2-7; D gene: TRBD2; CDR3 protein: CASSEVSGSLDEQYF; CDR3 DNA: TGTGCCAGCAGTGAAGTTAGCGGGAGTCTAGACGAGCAGTACTTC
V gene: TRBV28; clone size: .; J gene: TRBJ1-2; D gene: .; CDR3 protein: CASSGRGNYGYTF; CDR3 DNA: TGTGCCAGCAGCGGCAGGGGTAACTATGGCTACACCTTC
V gene: TRBV28; clone size: .; J gene: TRBJ1-2; D gene: .; CDR3 protein: CASSLVEGLYGYTF; CDR3 DNA: TGTGCCAGCAGCCTTGTGGAGGGGCTCTATGGCTACACCTTC
V gene: TRBV9; clone size: .; J gene: TRBJ2-1; D gene: .; CDR3 protein: CASSAHFRDWYNEQFF; CDR3 DNA: TGTGCCAGCAGCGCACACTTTCGGGATTGGTACAATGAGCAGTTCTTC
V gene: TRBV2; clone size: .; J gene: TRBJ1-1; D gene: TRBD1; CDR3 protein: CASSRTGTEAFF; CDR3 DNA: TGTGCCAGCAGCAGGACAGGGACTGAAGCTTTCTTT
V gene: TRBV6-4; clone size: .; J gene: TRBJ1-2; D gene: .; CDR3 protein: CASSDSYPGDGYGYTF; CDR3 DNA: TGTGCCAGCAGTGACTCTTATCCGGGGGATGGCTATGGCTACACCTTC
V gene: TRBV5-1; clone size: .; J gene: TRBJ1-1; D gene: .; CDR3 protein: CASSLRQAPGNTEAFF; CDR3 DNA: TGCGCCAGCAGCTTGAGACAGGCCCCCGGGAACACTGAAGCTTTCTTT
V gene: TRBV11-3; clone size: .; J gene: TRBJ2-7; D gene: .; CDR3 protein: CASKRWEAHSYEQYF; CDR3 DNA: TGTGCCAGCAAACGGTGGGAGGCGCATTCCTACGAGCAGTACTTC
V gene: TRBV2; clone size: .; J gene: TRBJ2-2; D gene: .; CDR3 protein: CASTPRGYSTGELFF; CDR3 DNA: TGTGCCAGCACGCCAAGGGGCTACTCCACCGGGGAGCTGTTTTTT
V gene: TRBV19; clone size: .; J gene: TRBJ1-5; D gene: TRBD1; CDR3 protein: CASTRKRDSINQPQHF; CDR3 DNA: TGTGCCAGTACCCGAAAAAGGGACAGCATCAATCAGCCCCAGCATTTT
V gene: TRBV7-9; clone size: .; J gene: TRBJ1-3; D gene: .; CDR3 protein: CASSLTQSENTIYF; CDR3 DNA: TGTGCCAGCAGCTTGACTCAATCCGAAAACACCATATATTTT
V gene: TRBV19; clone size: .; J gene: TRBJ2-5; D gene: TRBD2; CDR3 protein: CASSMATSAEETQYF; CDR3 DNA: TGTGCCAGTAGTATGGCGACTAGCGCAGAAGAGACCCAGTACTTC
V gene: TRBV6-5; clone size: .; J gene: TRBJ2-7; D gene: TRBD2; CDR3 protein: CASSYSTSGTSYEQYF; CDR3 DNA: TGTGCCAGCAGTTACTCGACTAGCGGGACATCCTACGAGCAGTACTTC
V gene: TRBV5-1; clone size: .; J gene: TRBJ2-2; D gene: TRBD2; CDR3 protein: CASRPRLAGWGANTGELFF; CDR3 DNA: TGCGCCAGCAGACCCCGACTAGCGGGATGGGGCGCGAACACCGGGGAGCTGTTTTTT
V gene: TRBV19; clone size: .; J gene: TRBJ1-5; D gene: .; CDR3 protein: CASSDGAGGTGGNQPQHF; CDR3 DNA: TGTGCCAGTAGTGACGGGGCGGGTGGCACGGGGGGCAATCAGCCCCAGCATTTT
V gene: TRBV27; clone size: .; J gene: TRBJ2-1; D gene: TRBD2; CDR3 protein: CASSFGFGAGGPDEQFF; CDR3 DNA: TGTGCCAGCAGTTTTGGGTTTGGGGCGGGAGGGCCGGATGAGCAGTTCTTC
V gene: TRBV10-3; clone size: .; J gene: TRBJ2-1; D gene: TRBD2; CDR3 protein: CATRVGLADNEQFF; CDR3 DNA: TGTGCCACCCGAGTGGGACTAGCGGACAATGAGCAGTTCTTC
V gene: TRBV4-2; clone size: .; J gene: TRBJ2-7; D gene: TRBD2; CDR3 protein: CASSQDPSAGGYEQYF; CDR3 DNA: TGTGCCAGCAGCCAAGATCCTTCAGCGGGAGGCTACGAGCAGTACTTC
V gene: TRBV28; clone size: few; J gene: TRBJ1-5; D gene: .; CDR3 protein: CAIRSDVSSNQPQHF; CDR3 DNA: TGTGCCATCCGCTCTGATGTGTCCAGTAATCAGCCCCAGCATTTT
V gene: TRBV2; clone size: .; J gene: TRBJ1-4; D gene: .; CDR3 protein: CASSESWGLLSNEKLFF; CDR3 DNA: TGTGCCAGCAGTGAATCTTGGGGGCTACTAAGTAATGAAAAACTGTTTTTT
V gene: TRBV5-1; clone size: .; J gene: TRBJ2-7; D gene: .; CDR3 protein: CASSRTDDYEQYF; CDR3 DNA: TGCGCCAGCAGCCGGACAGACGACTACGAGCAGTACTTC
V gene: TRBV19; clone size: .; J gene: TRBJ1-6; D gene: .; CDR3 protein: CATSGGGSPLHF; CDR3 DNA: TGTGCCACCTCAGGTGGGGGCTCACCCCTCCACTTT
V gene: TRBV19; clone size: once; J gene: TRBJ1-2; D gene: TRBD1; CDR3 protein: CASIRDREAYGYTF; CDR3 DNA: TGTGCCAGTATTCGGGACAGGGAAGCCTATGGCTACACCTTC
V gene: TRBV6-6; clone size: .; J gene: TRBJ2-7; D gene: TRBD2; CDR3 protein: CASRGLGVTYEQYF; CDR3 DNA: TGTGCCAGCAGAGGACTAGGGGTAACCTACGAGCAGTACTTC
V gene: TRBV27; clone size: once; J gene: TRBJ2-7; D gene: TRBD2; CDR3 protein: CASSLSTSGTYEQYF; CDR3 DNA: TGTGCCAGCAGTTTATCAACTAGCGGGACCTACGAGCAGTACTTC
V gene: TRBV19; clone size: .; J gene: TRBJ2-4; D gene: .; CDR3 protein: CASSIGDTKNIQYF; CDR3 DNA: TGTGCCAGTAGTATTGGGGACACAAAAAACATTCAGTACTTC
V gene: TRBV11-2; clone size: .; J gene: TRBJ1-1; D gene: TRBD1; CDR3 protein: CASSLEGTYGTGNTEAFF; CDR3 DNA: TGTGCCAGCAGCTTAGAGGGTACTTACGGGACAGGGAACACTGAAGCTTTCTTT
V gene: TRBV23-1; clone size: .; J gene: TRBJ1-2; D gene: .; CDR3 protein: CASSQYVRPPRIHGYTF; CDR3 DNA: TGCGCCAGCAGTCAATACGTACGACCCCCGAGGATCCATGGCTACACCTTC
V gene: TRBV28; clone size: .; J gene: TRBJ1-2; D gene: TRBD1; CDR3 protein: CASSSGQGNYGYTF; CDR3 DNA: TGTGCCAGCAGTAGTGGACAGGGAAACTATGGCTACACCTTC
V gene: TRBV2; clone size: once; J gene: TRBJ2-5; D gene: .; CDR3 protein: CASSENFRGSQYF; CDR3 DNA: TGTGCCAGCAGTGAAAATTTCAGGGGTTCCCAGTACTTC
V gene: TRBV10-3; clone size: .; J gene: TRBJ2-7; D gene: TRBD1; CDR3 protein: CAISSTGTGGWEQYF; CDR3 DNA: TGTGCCATCAGTAGTACCGGGACAGGGGGTTGGGAGCAGTACTTC
V gene: TRBV19; clone size: .; J gene: TRBJ1-2; D gene: TRBD1; CDR3 protein: CASSLGQIPNYGYTF; CDR3 DNA: TGTGCCAGTAGTTTGGGACAGATTCCTAACTATGGCTACACCTTC
V gene: TRBV10-1; clone size: .; J gene: TRBJ1-5; D gene: .; CDR3 protein: CASPRGRNQPQHF; CDR3 DNA: TGCGCCAGCCCCAGGGGACGCAATCAGCCCCAGCATTTT
V gene: TRBV2; clone size: .; J gene: TRBJ2-3; D gene: .; CDR3 protein: CAISGGQSTDTQYF; CDR3 DNA: TGTGCCATATCTGGAGGGCAGAGCACAGATACGCAGTATTTT
V gene: TRBV9; clone size: .; J gene: TRBJ1-1; D gene: .; CDR3 protein: CASSHSPPPQTETNTEAFF; CDR3 DNA: TGTGCCAGCAGTCATTCCCCCCCTCCTCAGACAGAGACGAACACTGAAGCTTTCTTT
V gene: TRBV30; clone size: once; J gene: TRBJ1-5; D gene: .; CDR3 protein: CAWRGQGSNQPQHF; CDR3 DNA: TGTGCCTGGAGAGGCCAGGGTAGCAATCAGCCCCAGCATTTT
V gene: TRBV6-5; clone size: once; J gene: TRBJ1-1; D gene: .; CDR3 protein: CASSYVGEDTEAFF; CDR3 DNA: TGTGCCAGCAGTTACGTTGGGGAGGACACTGAAGCTTTCTTT
V gene: TRBV19; clone size: few; J gene: TRBJ1-3; D gene: .; CDR3 protein: CASQQEILWGSGNTIYF; CDR3 DNA: TGTGCCAGCCAACAGGAGATCTTATGGGGATCTGGAAACACCATATATTTT
V gene: TRBV20-1; clone size: .; J gene: TRBJ1-2; D gene: .; CDR3 protein: CSAPREGGYTF; CDR3 DNA: TGCAGTGCTCCGAGGGAGGGTGGCTACACCTTC
V gene: TRBV6-5; clone size: .; J gene: TRBJ2-7; D gene: TRBD1; CDR3 protein: CASSSSGQGAKQYF; CDR3 DNA: TGTGCCAGCAGTTCCTCTGGTCAGGGGGCCAAGCAGTACTTC
V gene: TRBV11-2; clone size: once; J gene: TRBJ2-7; D gene: .; CDR3 protein: CASTLSGYEQYF; CDR3 DNA: TGTGCCAGCACCTTAAGCGGCTACGAGCAGTACTTC
V gene: TRBV30; clone size: .; J gene: TRBJ1-1; D gene: TRBD1; CDR3 protein: CAWSYRGPTEAFF; CDR3 DNA: TGTGCCTGGAGTTACAGGGGGCCCACTGAAGCTTTCTTT
V gene: TRBV6-2/TRBV6-3; clone size: .; J gene: TRBJ1-4; D gene: TRBD1; CDR3 protein: CASSLTGMIGKLFF; CDR3 DNA: TGTGCCAGCAGTTTGACAGGGATGATCGGAAAACTGTTTTTT
V gene: TRBV4-2; clone size: .; J gene: TRBJ1-2; D gene: TRBD1; CDR3 protein: CASSQDPNNGQGKGYTF; CDR3 DNA: TGTGCCAGCAGCCAAGATCCCAACAACGGACAGGGAAAAGGCTACACCTTC
V gene: TRBV27; clone size: .; J gene: TRBJ1-3; D gene: .; CDR3 protein: CASSLRGTSGNTIYF; CDR3 DNA: TGTGCCAGCAGTTTAAGGGGGACCTCGGGAAACACCATATATTTT
V gene: TRBV7-3; clone size: few; J gene: TRBJ2-1; D gene: TRBD2; CDR3 protein: CASSRIATSGSYNEQFF; CDR3 DNA: TGTGCCAGCAGCCGGATCGCTACTAGCGGATCTTACAATGAGCAGTTCTTC
V gene: TRBV27; clone size: few; J gene: TRBJ2-1; D gene: .; CDR3 protein: CASSPNRDAYNEQFF; CDR3 DNA: TGTGCCAGCAGTCCCAACAGGGATGCCTACAATGAGCAGTTCTTC
V gene: TRBV28; clone size: once; J gene: TRBJ1-1; D gene: TRBD1; CDR3 protein: CASSSGQGLMNTEAFF; CDR3 DNA: TGTGCCAGCAGCTCGGGACAGGGTTTGATGAACACTGAAGCTTTCTTT